This T cell receptor (beta chain) was captured in a study of early T cells in non-severe SARS-CoV-2 infection (dated by TCRdb to about 2021). Context from the whole study: Bulk RNA from unsorted whole blood was used for TCR sequencing, so alpha and beta chains could not be paired.

Of note for this clonotype: Its antigen remains undetermined. Base qualities are not at hand, and no much larger clone is one base apart.

To prepare the library, 5' RACE was applied. The sequencer listed for this sample is NextSeq 500. The TCR library protocol attached unique molecular identifiers to individual cDNA molecules to correct for sequencing error and PCR bias. Both TCR alpha and beta chains were sequenced, and tight co-correlation was observed between alpha and beta sequence abundances in each sample. Per the source publication's procedure: Decombinator V4 was used to annotate the V gene, J gene and CDR3 of the TCR sequences. Expanded TCRs were defined as changing significantly between any two time points under a Poisson model with p below 0.0001. TCR abundances were normalised to the total number of TCRs sequenced per sample and were expressed as counts per million. MAIT TCRs were defined by TRAV1-2 paired with TRAJ12, TRAJ20 or TRAJ33, and iNKT TCRs by TRAV10 paired with TRAJ18. VDJdb, accessed 1 November 2021, was searched for CMV, EBV and SARS-CoV-2 annotated TCRs, excluding TCRs annotated for multiple antigens. TCRdb redid the processing of the public reads, applying fastp at Q25 and MiXCR, and retained in-frame beta chains. Every distinct CDR3 protein forms one entry, paired with its most common genes and DNA. The V and J calls come from TCRdb's annotation, not from the publication. In this sample the table shows more than 80,000 distinct CDR3 sequences, roughly 14% of which occur a single time. Roughly 6.4% of the sample goes to the ten largest clones.

The investigation overall reported the following: VDJdb matching was skewed toward anti-spike CD8 responses and likely underestimated virus-specific expansions by missing private and CD4 specificities.

The study was a case-control design nested within a healthcare worker cohort in London, UK, with weekly nasopharyngeal swab PCR tests and blood sampling. Between 23 and 31 March 2020, the week of the UK lockdown, healthcare workers were enrolled and then followed up weekly for as long as 16 weeks. The CDR3, cysteine through phenylalanine, is 16 amino acids long. Only the CDR3 DNA stays, 48 bases, in frame from base 1. V gives up 4 bases and J gives up 5 bases, and the segment between their germline ends measures 18 bases. From the germline V gene, CDR1 is MGHRA and CDR2 is YSYEKL. Sequenced sample: whole blood. This clonotype was sampled from an adult who was a healthcare worker with PCR-confirmed SARS-CoV-2 infection or an uninfected control (not recorded which). The sequence is built from TRBV4-1 and TRBJ1-5; the D gene is perhaps TRBD1, on 6 matching bases. The sequenced DNA: TGCGCCAGCAGCCCCTCCCGAGGGGGGAGGGATCAGCCCCAGCATTTT. Its translation reads: CASSPSRGGRDQPQHF.